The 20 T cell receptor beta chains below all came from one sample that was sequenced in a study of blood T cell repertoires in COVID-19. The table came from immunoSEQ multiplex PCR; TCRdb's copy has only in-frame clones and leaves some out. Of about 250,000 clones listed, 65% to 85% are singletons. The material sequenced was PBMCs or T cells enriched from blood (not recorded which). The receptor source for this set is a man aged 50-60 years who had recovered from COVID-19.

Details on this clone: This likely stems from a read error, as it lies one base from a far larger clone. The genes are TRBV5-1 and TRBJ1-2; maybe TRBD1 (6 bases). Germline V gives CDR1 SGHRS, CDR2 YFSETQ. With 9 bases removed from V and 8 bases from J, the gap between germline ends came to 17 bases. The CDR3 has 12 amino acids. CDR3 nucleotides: TGCGCCACCAACGAAGGGGGGGAAGGCTACACCTTC. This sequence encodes CATNEGGEGYTF.

The CDR3 region is CATSDPGTSVSADTQYF. The CDR3 nucleotides are TGTGCCACCAGTGATCCCGGGACTAGCGTCTCTGCAGATACGCAGTATTTT. V and J are TRBV24-1 and TRBJ2-3; 10 nucleotides agree with TRBD2. The CDR3 contains 17 residues. Germline loops: CDR1 KGHDR, CDR2 SFDVKD. Trimming removed 3 bases from V and 4 bases from J; junction bases left unmatched: 9.

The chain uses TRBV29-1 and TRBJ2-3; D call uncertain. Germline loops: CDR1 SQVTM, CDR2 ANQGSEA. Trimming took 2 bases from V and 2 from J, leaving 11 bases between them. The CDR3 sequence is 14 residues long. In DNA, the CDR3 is TGCAGCGTTGAATCCGGGTCCCTCACAGATACGCAGTATTTT. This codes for CSVESGSLTDTQYF.

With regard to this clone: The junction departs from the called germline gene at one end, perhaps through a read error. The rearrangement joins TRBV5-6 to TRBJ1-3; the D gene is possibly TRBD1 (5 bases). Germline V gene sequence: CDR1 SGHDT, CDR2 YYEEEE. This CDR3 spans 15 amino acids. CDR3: CASSPGRGVGHTIYF. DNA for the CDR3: TGTGCCAGCAGCCCGGGGCGGGGAGTTGGACACACCATATATTTT.

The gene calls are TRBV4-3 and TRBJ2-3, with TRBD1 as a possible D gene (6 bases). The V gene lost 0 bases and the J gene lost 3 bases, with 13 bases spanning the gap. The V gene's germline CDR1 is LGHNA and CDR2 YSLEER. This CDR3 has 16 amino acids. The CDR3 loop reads CASSQDSGALTDTQYF. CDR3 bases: TGCGCCAGCAGCCAAGATTCAGGGGCGCTTACAGATACGCAGTATTTT.

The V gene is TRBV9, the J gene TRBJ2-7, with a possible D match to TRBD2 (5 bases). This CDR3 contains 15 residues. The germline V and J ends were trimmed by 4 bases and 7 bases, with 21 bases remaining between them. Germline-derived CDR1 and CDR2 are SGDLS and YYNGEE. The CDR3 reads CASSPASRGPGEQYF. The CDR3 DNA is TGTGCCAGCAGCCCAGCTTCCCGAGGGCCGGGGGAGCAGTACTTC.

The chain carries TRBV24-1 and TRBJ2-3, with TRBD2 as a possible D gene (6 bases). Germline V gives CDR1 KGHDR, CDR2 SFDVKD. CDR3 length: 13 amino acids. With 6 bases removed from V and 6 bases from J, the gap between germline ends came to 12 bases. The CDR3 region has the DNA TGTGCCACCAGTCCCGGACTAAGGGATACGCAGTATTTT. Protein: CATSPGLRDTQYF.

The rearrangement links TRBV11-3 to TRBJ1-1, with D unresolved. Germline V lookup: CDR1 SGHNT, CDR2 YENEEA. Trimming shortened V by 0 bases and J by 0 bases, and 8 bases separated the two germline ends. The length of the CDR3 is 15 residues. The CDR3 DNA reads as TGTGCCAGCAGCTTAGACAGCGCGGTGAACACTGAAGCTTTCTTT. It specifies CASSLDSAVNTEAFF.

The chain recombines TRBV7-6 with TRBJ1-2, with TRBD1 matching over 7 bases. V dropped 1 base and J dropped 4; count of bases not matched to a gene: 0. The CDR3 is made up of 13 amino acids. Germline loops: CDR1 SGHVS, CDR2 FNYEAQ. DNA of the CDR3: TGTGCCAGCAGCTTAGGACAGGGCTATGGCTACACCTTC. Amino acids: CASSLGQGYGYTF.

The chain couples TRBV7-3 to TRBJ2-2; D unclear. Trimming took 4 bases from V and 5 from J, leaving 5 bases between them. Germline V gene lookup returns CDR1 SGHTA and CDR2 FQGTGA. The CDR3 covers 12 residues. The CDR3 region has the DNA TGTGCCAGCAGCTCGAGGACCGGGGAGCTGTTTTTT. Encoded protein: CASSSRTGELFF.

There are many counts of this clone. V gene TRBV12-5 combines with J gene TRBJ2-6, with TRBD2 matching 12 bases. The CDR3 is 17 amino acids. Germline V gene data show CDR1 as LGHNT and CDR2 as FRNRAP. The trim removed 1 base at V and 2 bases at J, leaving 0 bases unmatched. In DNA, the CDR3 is TGTGCTAGTGGTTTGGGACTAGCGGGAGCTGGGGCCAACGTCCTGACTTTC. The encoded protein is CASGLGLAGAGANVLTF.

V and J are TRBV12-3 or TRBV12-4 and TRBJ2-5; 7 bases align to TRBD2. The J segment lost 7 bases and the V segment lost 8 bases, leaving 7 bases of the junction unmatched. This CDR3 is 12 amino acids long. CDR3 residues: CASRGAGVTQYF. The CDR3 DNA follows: TGTGCCAGCCGTGGCGCGGGGGTGACCCAGTACTTC.

CDR3 sequence reads: CASSYYVNSPLHF. In DNA, the CDR3 is TGTGCCAGCAGTTACTATGTAAATTCACCCCTCCACTTT. This chain joins TRBV6-5 and TRBJ1-6, with D unclear. There are 13 residues in the CDR3. The V gene's germline CDR1 is MNHEY and CDR2 SVGAGI. V was shortened by 1 base and J by 7 bases, with 5 bases between the two germline ends.

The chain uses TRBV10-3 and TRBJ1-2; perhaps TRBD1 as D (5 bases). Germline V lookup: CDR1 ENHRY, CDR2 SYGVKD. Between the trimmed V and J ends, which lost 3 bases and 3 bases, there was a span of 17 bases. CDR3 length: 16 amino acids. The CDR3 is CAISDPASEGYYGYTF. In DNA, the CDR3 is TGTGCCATCAGTGATCCGGCTAGCGAGGGGTACTATGGCTACACCTTC.

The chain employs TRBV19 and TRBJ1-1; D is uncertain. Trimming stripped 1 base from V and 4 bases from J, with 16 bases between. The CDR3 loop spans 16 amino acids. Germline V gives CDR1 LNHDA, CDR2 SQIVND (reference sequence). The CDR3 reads CASSIVGPSSGTEAFF. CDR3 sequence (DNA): TGTGCCAGTAGTATAGTTGGGCCGTCGTCTGGCACTGAAGCTTTCTTT.

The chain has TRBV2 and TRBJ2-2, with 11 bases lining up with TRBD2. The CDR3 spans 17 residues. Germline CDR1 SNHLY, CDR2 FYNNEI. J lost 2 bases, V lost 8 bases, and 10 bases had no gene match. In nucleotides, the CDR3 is TGTGCCAGCCGCCGACTAGCGGGGAACGGCAACACCGGGGAGCTGTTTTTT. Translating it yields CASRRLAGNGNTGELFF.

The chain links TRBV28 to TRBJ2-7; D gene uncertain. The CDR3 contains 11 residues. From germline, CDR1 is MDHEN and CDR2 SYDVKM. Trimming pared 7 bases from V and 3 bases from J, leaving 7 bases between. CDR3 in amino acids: CASTRHYEQYF. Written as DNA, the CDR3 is TGTGCCAGCACCAGGCACTACGAGCAGTACTTC.

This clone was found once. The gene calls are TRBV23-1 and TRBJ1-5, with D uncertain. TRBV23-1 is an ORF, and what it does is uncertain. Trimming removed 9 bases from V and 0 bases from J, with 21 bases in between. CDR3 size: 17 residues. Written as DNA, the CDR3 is TGCGCCAGAAGTTTCCCCGCCCAGGTATATAGCAATCAGCCCCAGCATTTT. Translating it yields CARSFPAQVYSNQPQHF.

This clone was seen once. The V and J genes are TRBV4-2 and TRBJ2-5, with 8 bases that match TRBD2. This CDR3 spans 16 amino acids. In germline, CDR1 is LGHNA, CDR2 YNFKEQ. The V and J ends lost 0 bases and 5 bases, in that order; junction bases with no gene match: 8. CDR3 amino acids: CASSQEGLDWGETQYF. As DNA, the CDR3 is TGTGCCAGCAGCCAAGAGGGACTAGATTGGGGGGAGACCCAGTACTTC.

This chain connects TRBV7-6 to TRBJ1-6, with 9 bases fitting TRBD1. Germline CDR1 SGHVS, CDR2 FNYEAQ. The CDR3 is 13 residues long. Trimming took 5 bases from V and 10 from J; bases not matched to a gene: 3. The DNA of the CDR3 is TGTGCCAGCAGCGGGACAGGGAACTCACCCCTCCACTTT. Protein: CASSGTGNSPLHF.